This TCR beta chain is drawn from a study of T cell changes during pregnancy in multiple sclerosis. The CDR3 is made up of 15 amino acids. V shed 4 bases, J shed 2 bases, and the junction held 6 bases outside the gene matches. Per the germline V gene, CDR1 is SGHTA and CDR2 is FQGNSA. This clone was recorded once. Sequencing was performed with immunoSEQ multiplex PCR; in TCRdb, only in-frame clones are kept and a portion is missing. The sample shows about 40,000 clones, approximately 94% of them seen only once. This sample comprised peripheral blood, obtained in the third trimester of pregnancy. This TCR came from a female donor with multiple sclerosis, enrolled in a pregnancy study. This chain joins TRBV7-2 and TRBJ2-7, with TRBD1 matching 9 bases. CDR3 sequence reads: CASSSRDRVTYEQYF. Written as DNA, the CDR3 is TGTGCCAGCAGCTCACGGGACAGGGTTACCTACGAGCAGTACTTC. Complete variable domain (other parts from reference TRBV7-2 and TRBJ2-7): GAGVSQSPSNKVTEKGKDVELRCDPISGHTALYWYRQSLGQGLEFLIYFQGNSAPDKSGLPSDRFSAERTGGSVSTLTIQRTQQEDSAVYLCASSSRDRVTYEQYFGPGTRLTVT.